The entry below gives a single T cell receptor (beta chain) sequence along with its context. This clone is a singleton in its sample. Its antigen is currently not known. There are no base qualities to consult, and no much larger clone falls within one base. TCRbeta CDR3 regions were amplified from genomic DNA by means of the immunoSEQ Assay, a bias-controlled multiplex PCR. In the source study's methods: The number of nucleated cells in each sample was estimated from the amplification of reference gene primers within the assay. Sequence reads were collapsed and filtered to measure the absolute abundance of every unique TCRbeta CDR3 rearrangement. Productive Simpson clonality was computed per sample as the square root of Simpson's diversity index over productive rearrangements. Here the immuneACCESS table is served through TCRdb, limited to in-frame sequences with V and J called. Missing clones are a known gap in these copies; in checked studies unresolved V genes cover under half, and the rest lacks a known reason. The V and J calls and the clone size are those of that table, but D and trimming were determined from the DNA. A total of some 160,000 clones appear in this sample, roughly 88% of them only once. Approximately 2.2% of the sample rests with the top ten.

This sample is part of a study of blood T cell repertoires in COVID-19 (dated by TCRdb to the early 2020s). Study-level background: Samples covering the acute and convalescent phases of COVID-19 were provided by collaborators in the United States, Italy and Spain. Subjects who had been exposed to COVID-19, were actively infected with it, or had recovered from it provided the deeply sampled blood TCRbeta repertoires that made up the dataset. The sample metadata nearly always contained a de-identified subject ID, COVID-19 status, age in years and sex. The material from the prospective study consisted of cDNA or gDNA derived from T cells, B-cell-depleted T cells, or PBMCs. The repertoires were released in a freely available public database intended as a resource for research on the immune response to SARS-CoV-2. HLA class I and class II types, where available, came from metadata supplied by the sample provider rather than from assay-based typing. Samples came from the ongoing ImmuneRACE study (first 160 participants) plus 1,254 subjects from 6 global collaborators.

What the study reported, not specific to this receptor: The amount of clinical and demographic metadata varied by source and participant and was provided uncurated.

Trimmed from V: 1 base; trimmed from J: 0 bases; junction bases lacking a gene match: 2. CDR1 and CDR2 were assigned from the germline V gene (reference sequence) as MNHEY and SMNVEV. Counted from cysteine to phenylalanine, this CDR3 has 15 amino acids. Kept here is only the CDR3 DNA, which spans 45 bases and is read in frame from base 1. The collaborating institutions used their own protocols to collect whole blood in K2EDTA tubes. Collaborator samples were shipped for TCRbeta analysis as frozen whole blood, isolated PBMCs, or DNA extracted from either sample type. The sequence was collected from a man aged 18 to 30 with acute or convalescent COVID-19. Sequenced sample: peripheral blood. The rearranged chain carries TRBV27 and TRBJ1-2, and TRBD1 matches 7 of the central bases. This receptor carries the CDR3 CASSLFQGANYGYTF. The nucleotide sequence is TGTGCCAGCAGTTTATTCCAGGGGGCTAACTATGGCTACACCTTC.